This T cell receptor (beta chain) stems from a study of cytomegalovirus exposure and HLA in healthy donors. With respect to this clone: The antigen is unknown.

PCR involved 60 Vbeta and 13 Jbeta primers. The repertoire was sequenced with immunoSEQ multiplex PCR; TCRdb's copy has only in-frame clones and lacks some. The sample shows around 120,000 clones, about 75% of them seen only once. General observations from the study: The records held CMV serostatus as the only immune exposure information. Later findings reportedly placed an Asian-associated ancestry cluster below the approximately 620-donor mean for N-insertions. By a later analysis, the bulk of CMV-associated TCR beta chains appeared HLA-restricted. Earlier analysis yielded a pattern in which most TCR beta V segments were productive about 90% or about 30% of the time.

The J segment lost 4 bases and the V segment lost 1 base, leaving 7 bases of the junction unmatched. Germline-derived CDR1 and CDR2 are LNHDA and SQIVND (reference sequence). The CDR3 contains 16 residues. Sequenced input: PBMCs. The V and J genes are TRBV19 and TRBJ1-5; TRBD1 matches at 7 bases. This TCR was sampled from a man aged 60 to 69 in good health and CMV-seropositive. The CDR3 sequence is CASSIVLSGGNQPQHF. The CDR3 DNA is TGTGCCAGTAGTATAGTGTTGTCAGGGGGAAATCAGCCCCAGCATTTT.